Reported below is one T cell receptor (beta chain). The sample holds a few counts of this clonotype. Its antigen remains unidentified. No quality values exist for individual bases; no much larger clone is one base distant. The data derive from a study of T cells after yellow fever vaccination (dated by TCRdb to the late 2010s). About the study as a whole: The SMART-Seq v4 Ultra Low Input RNA kit was used to prepare libraries from fractions with low cell numbers. Blood was collected at multiple timepoints before and after primary and secondary immunization, and bulk PBMC replicates and cell subsets were isolated. To track T-cell clones before and after primary and booster YFV17D yellow fever vaccination, bulk TCR alpha and beta repertoires were sequenced longitudinally. The cohort comprised two healthy male donors, one aged 18 to 30 and one aged 30 to 40 years. The paper's findings and limits, for the study overall: Because only a couple of donors were included in the study, the extent to which the findings can be generalized is limited. The secondary T-cell response was weaker than the primary response but faster, peaking on day 5 instead of day 15. A small fraction of clonotypes appeared in both the CD4 and CD8 compartments, likely as a result of convergent recombination. After the booster, most of the clones that had expanded following primary vaccination were detected again (approximately 96% of CD4 and around nine tenths of CD8), which suggests that memory was broadly maintained. FACS-sorted repertoires could contain abundant contaminating clonotypes from the bulk population, so computational filtering was required.

This specimen's treatment or condition label, per the study, means: live attenuated yellow fever vaccine strain. At each blood-draw timepoint, two biological replicates of bulk PBMCs were collected. A standard Ficoll-Paque protocol was used to isolate PBMCs from peripheral blood. RNA was extracted with TriZol from bulk PBMCs, CD4 and CD8 fractions, and dextramer-positive and dextramer-negative fractions. Taken from cysteine to phenylalanine, the CDR3 has 14 residues. Only the CDR3 part of the read is kept: 42 bases, read in frame from the first base. V is pared back by 0 bases and J by 5 bases, with 10 bases lying between the germline termini. CDR1 LGHDT and CDR2 YNNKEL were looked up in the germline V gene (reference sequence). TCR cDNA was synthesized by 5'RACE template switching, through which a universal primer site and unique molecular identifiers were introduced. cDNA synthesis was primed from both the TCR alpha and TCR beta constant segments. Library amplification used two PCR steps, and the second PCR step added sample barcodes and sequencing adapters. Sequencing of libraries was done on Illumina HiSeq 2500 (2x100 bp) or NovaSeq (2x150 bp). In the source study's methods: Demultiplexing of reads and collapsing into UMI consensus sequences were performed with MIGEC, and V(D)J alignment was carried out with MiXCR. Vaccine-responding clonotypes were defined with edgeR using replicate PBMC samples, requiring FDR below 0.01 and a log2 fold change above 5 up to day 15. Each bulk clonotype received a CD4 or CD8 identity based on whether the sequenced CD4 or CD8 repertoire contained that clonotype at higher abundance. The public reads were reanalyzed by TCRdb: fastp trimming at Q25, MiXCR alignment, in-frame beta chains only. Rows are unified per CDR3 protein, each entry keeping the most common DNA and genes. The V and J calls reflect TCRdb's pipeline rather than the authors' work. Here the sample has a few hundred thousand distinct CDR3 sequences; less than 20% occur a single time. The ten largest clones capture 17% of the sample.

The chain links TRBV3-1 with TRBJ2-5; 6 matching bases give a weak D call of TRBD1. The TCR sequence derives from a man aged 18 to 29 who received the YFV17D yellow fever vaccine. The material was PBMCs, obtained less than 6 days after the first yellow fever vaccination. The encoded CDR3 is CASSQEGAGETQYF. The base sequence is TGTGCCAGCAGCCAAGAGGGGGCCGGCGAGACCCAGTACTTC.